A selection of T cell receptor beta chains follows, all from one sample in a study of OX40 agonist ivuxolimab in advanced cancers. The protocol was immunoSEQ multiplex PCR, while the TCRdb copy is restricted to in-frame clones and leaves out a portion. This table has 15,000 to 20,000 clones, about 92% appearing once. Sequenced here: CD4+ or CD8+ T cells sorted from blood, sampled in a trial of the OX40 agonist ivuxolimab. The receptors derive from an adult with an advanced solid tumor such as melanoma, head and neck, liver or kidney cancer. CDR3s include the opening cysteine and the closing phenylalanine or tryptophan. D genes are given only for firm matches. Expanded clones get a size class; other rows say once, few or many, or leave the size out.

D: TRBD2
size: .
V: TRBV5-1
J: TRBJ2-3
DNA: TGCGCCAGCAGGCTAGCGGGTAGTACAGATACGCAGTATTTT
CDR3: CASRLAGSTDTQYF

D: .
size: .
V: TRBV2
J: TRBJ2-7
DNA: TGTGCCAGAGGGGGGACGGGGTACGAGCAGTACTTC
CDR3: CARGGTGYEQYF

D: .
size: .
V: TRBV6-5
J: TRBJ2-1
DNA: TGTGCCAGCGGGCCCGGCCGGAGCTCCTACAATGAGCAGTTCTTC
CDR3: CASGPGRSSYNEQFF

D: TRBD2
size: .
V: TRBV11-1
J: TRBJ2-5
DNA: TGTGCCAGCAGCGGGGGACTAGCGGGAAACCAAGAGACCCAGTACTTC
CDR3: CASSGGLAGNQETQYF

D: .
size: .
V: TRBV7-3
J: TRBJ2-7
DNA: TGTGCCAGCAGCTTAGTGGTGGCGGACGAGCAGTACTTC
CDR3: CASSLVVADEQYF

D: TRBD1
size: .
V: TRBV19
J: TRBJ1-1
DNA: TGTGCCAGTAGTCAACCGGGACAGGGGATCACTGAAGCTTTCTTT
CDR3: CASSQPGQGITEAFF

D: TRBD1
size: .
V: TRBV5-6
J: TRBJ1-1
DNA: TGTGCCAGCAGCTTGACGGGACAGGGGACTGAAGCTTTCTTT
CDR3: CASSLTGQGTEAFF

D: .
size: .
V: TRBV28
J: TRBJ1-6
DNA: TGTGCCAGCAGGCCCACGACAGGAGGGGGTTCACCCCTCCACTTT
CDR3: CASRPTTGGGSPLHF

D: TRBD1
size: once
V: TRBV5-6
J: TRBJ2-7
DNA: TGTGCCAGCAACCTTATGGACAGGCCCTACGAGCAGTACTTC
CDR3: CASNLMDRPYEQYF

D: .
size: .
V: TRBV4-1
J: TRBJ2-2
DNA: TGCGCCAGCAGCCAAGAGGTGGCAGACGCGAACACCGGGGAGCTGTTTTTT
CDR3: CASSQEVADANTGELFF

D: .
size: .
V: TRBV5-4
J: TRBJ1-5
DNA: TGTGCCAGCAGCTTGGGGCCCAATCAGCCCCAGCATTTT
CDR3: CASSLGPNQPQHF

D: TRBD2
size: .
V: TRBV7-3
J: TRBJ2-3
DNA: TGTGCCAGCAGCCCTGCGGGGGGGGCAGATACGCAGTATTTT
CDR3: CASSPAGGADTQYF

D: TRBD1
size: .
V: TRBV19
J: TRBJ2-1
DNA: TGTGCCAGTAGTATGGAGACAGGGGACAATGAGCAGTTCTTC
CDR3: CASSMETGDNEQFF

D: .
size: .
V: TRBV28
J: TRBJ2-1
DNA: TGTGCCAGCAGTTTATATAGGAGCAATGAGCAGTTCTTC
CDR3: CASSLYRSNEQFF

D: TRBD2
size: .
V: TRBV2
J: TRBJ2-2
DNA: TGTGCCCGCGCGGGAGCTGCCAGGGACAACACCGGGGAGCTGTTTTTT
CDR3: CARAGAARDNTGELFF

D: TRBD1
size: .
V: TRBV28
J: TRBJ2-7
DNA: TGTGCCAGCACAAGACAGGGCGGGTACGAGCAGTACTTC
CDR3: CASTRQGGYEQYF

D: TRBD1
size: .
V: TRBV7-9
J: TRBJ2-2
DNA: TGTGCCAGCAGTTTCCGGGACAGGGCGGAGACCGGGGAGCTGTTTTTT
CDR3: CASSFRDRAETGELFF

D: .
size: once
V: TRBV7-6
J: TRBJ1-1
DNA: TGTGCCAGCAGCCCCCACTTGAACACTGAAGCTTTCTTT
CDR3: CASSPHLNTEAFF

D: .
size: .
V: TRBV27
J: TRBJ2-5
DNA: TGTGCCAGCAGTACACGGAACGAGGGACGCCTGGAGACCCAGTACTTC
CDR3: CASSTRNEGRLETQYF

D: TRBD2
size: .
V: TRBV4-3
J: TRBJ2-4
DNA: TGCGCCAGCAGCCAAGGGACTAGCGGGGGCATTCAGTACTTC
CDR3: CASSQGTSGGIQYF

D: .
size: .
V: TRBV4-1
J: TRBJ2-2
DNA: TGCGCCAGCAGCCAAGAGCACCGAACCGGGGAGCTGTTTTTT
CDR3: CASSQEHRTGELFF

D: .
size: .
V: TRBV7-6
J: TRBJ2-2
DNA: TGTGCCAGCAGCTTGACAAACACCGGGGAGCTGTTTTTT
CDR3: CASSLTNTGELFF

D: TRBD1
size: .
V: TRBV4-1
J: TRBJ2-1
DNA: TGCGCCAGCAGCCAAGATATTGGGACAGGGTCGAATGAGCAGTTCTTC
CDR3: CASSQDIGTGSNEQFF

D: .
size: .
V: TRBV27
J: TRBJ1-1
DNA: TGTGCCAGCAGTGGCACAGGGTTGAACACTGAAGCTTTCTTT
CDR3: CASSGTGLNTEAFF

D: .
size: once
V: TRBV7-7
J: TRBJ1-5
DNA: TGTGCTAGCAGCTTTACTGACAGGCCCTCTTATAGCAATCAGCCCCAGCATTTT
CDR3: CASSFTDRPSYSNQPQHF

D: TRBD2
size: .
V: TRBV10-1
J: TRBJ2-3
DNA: TGCGCCAGCAGTGGACTAGCGGGCTTCACAGATACGCAGTATTTT
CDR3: CASSGLAGFTDTQYF

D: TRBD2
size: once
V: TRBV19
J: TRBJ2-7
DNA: TGTGCCAGTAGTATATTAGCGGGAGGTTGGGAGCAGTACTTC
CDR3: CASSILAGGWEQYF

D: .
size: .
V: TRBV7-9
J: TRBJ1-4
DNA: TGTGCCAGCAGCTTGAGTACCTCTAATGAAAAACTGTTTTTT
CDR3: CASSLSTSNEKLFF

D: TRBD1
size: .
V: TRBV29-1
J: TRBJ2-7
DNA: TGCAGCGTTTTGGAGGACAGGGGGCAGTACTTC
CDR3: CSVLEDRGQYF

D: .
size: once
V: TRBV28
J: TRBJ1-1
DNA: TGTGCCAGCAGTTGGGCGGGGGCTGAAGCTTTCTTT
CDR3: CASSWAGAEAFF

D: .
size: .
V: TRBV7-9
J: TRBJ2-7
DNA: TGTGCCAGCAGCTTAGGGGGCCCCACTTACGAGCAGTACTTC
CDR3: CASSLGGPTYEQYF

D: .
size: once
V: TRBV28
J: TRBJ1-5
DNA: TGTGCCAGCAGACCCCGACAGGTCCTGAACTATCAGCCCCAGCATTTT
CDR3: CASRPRQVLNYQPQHF

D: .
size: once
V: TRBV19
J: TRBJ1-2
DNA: TGTGCCAGTAGTACGGGACCTAGCTATGGCTACACCTTC
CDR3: CASSTGPSYGYTF

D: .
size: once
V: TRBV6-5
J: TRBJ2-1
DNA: TGTGCCAGCAGTGGGAGACAGTACAATGAGCAGTTCTTC
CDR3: CASSGRQYNEQFF

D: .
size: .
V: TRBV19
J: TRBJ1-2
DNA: TGTGCCAGTCAAAAATGGGCTGAAGGTGTTGACTATGGCTACACCTTC
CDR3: CASQKWAEGVDYGYTF

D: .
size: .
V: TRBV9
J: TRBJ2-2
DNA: TGTGCCAGCAGCATTTCATCCCACGGGGAGCTGTTTTTT
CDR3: CASSISSHGELFF

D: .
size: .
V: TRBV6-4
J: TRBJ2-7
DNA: TGTGCCAGCAGTGACGGCCACGAGCAGTACTTC
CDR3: CASSDGHEQYF

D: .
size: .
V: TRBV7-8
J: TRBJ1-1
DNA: TGTGCCAGCAGCCCCGGGGGCGTCACTGAAGCTTTCTTT
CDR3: CASSPGGVTEAFF

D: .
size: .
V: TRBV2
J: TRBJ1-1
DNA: TGTGCCAGCAGCCACGCAGGGCCTGAAGCTTTCTTT
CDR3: CASSHAGPEAFF

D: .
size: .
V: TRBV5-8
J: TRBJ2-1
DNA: TGTGCCAGCAGTAGGGGGTACAATGAGCAGTTCTTC
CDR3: CASSRGYNEQFF

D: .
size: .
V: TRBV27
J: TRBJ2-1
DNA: TGTGCCAGCAGTTTAGCGGGTCGGGAGCAGTTCTTC
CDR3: CASSLAGREQFF

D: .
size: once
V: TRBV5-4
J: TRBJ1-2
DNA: TGTGCCAGCAGCTCAGGGAGGCCGGCCGATGGCTACACCTTC
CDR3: CASSSGRPADGYTF

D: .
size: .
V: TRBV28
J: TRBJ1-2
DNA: TGTGCCAGCAGTTTAGGGCCCCTTGCCGGCTACACCTTC
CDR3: CASSLGPLAGYTF

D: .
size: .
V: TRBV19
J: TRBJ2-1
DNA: TGTGCCAGTAGTATTGGAACACCCTCCTACAATGAGCAGTTCTTC
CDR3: CASSIGTPSYNEQFF

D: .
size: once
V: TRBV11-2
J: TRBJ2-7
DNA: TGTGCCAGCAGCCACACCACCGTTATTAGGGTGTCCTACGAGCAGTACTTC
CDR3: CASSHTTVIRVSYEQYF

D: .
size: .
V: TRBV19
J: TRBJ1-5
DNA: TGTGCCAGTAGCAGGGTGGGCAATCAGCCCCAGCATTTT
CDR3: CASSRVGNQPQHF

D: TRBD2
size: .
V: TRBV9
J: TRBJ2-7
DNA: TGTGCCAGCAGCGTAGGACGCGGCGGGGGGTTGTACGAGCAGTACTTC
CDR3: CASSVGRGGGLYEQYF

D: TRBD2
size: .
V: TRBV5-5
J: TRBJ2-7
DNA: TGTGCCAGCAGGGACGGGCTTAGCGGGAGGATACTCCACGAGCAGTACTTC
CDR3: CASRDGLSGRILHEQYF

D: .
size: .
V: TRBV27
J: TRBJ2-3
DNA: TGTGCCAGCAGTTTGACGGGCCATACCACAGATACGCAGTATTTT
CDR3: CASSLTGHTTDTQYF

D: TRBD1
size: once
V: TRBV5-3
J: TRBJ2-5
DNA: TGTGCCCTTGGGAAGGGGGCAAGGGAGACCCAGTACTTC
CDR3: CALGKGARETQYF

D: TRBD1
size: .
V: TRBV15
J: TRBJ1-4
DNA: TGTGCCACCAGCGCCCTGGACAGGGGGCACGAAAAACTGTTTTTT
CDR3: CATSALDRGHEKLFF

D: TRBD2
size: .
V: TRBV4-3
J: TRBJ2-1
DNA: TGCGCCAGCAGCCTCGGACTAGCGGAAGGCAATGAGCAGTTCTTC
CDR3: CASSLGLAEGNEQFF

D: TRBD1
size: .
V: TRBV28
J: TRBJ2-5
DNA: TGTGCCAGCAGTTTCCATGGACAGGGATATCCAGAGACCCAGTACTTC
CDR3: CASSFHGQGYPETQYF

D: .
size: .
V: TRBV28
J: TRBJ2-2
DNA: TGTGCCAGCAGTTTAAGCCTAACCACCGGGGAGCTGTTTTTT
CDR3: CASSLSLTTGELFF

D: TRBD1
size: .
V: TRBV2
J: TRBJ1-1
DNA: TGTGCCAGCAGTGAAGTGGGACAGCACGCTGAAGCTTTCTTT
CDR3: CASSEVGQHAEAFF

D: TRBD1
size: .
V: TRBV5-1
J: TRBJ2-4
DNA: TGCGCCAGCAGCCGATTCCGGGACAGGGGGAACATTCAGTACTTC
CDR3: CASSRFRDRGNIQYF

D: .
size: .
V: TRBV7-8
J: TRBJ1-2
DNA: TGTGCCAGCAGCTTCTCGGGAGCGAATGGCTACACCTTC
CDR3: CASSFSGANGYTF

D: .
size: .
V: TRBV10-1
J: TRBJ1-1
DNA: TGCGCCAGCAGACCCACCAGGGGTGAAGCTTTCTTT
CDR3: CASRPTRGEAFF